This TCR beta chain was sequenced during a study of blood T cell repertoires in COVID-19. At the level of the study: The origin of the acute and convalescent COVID-19 samples was the United States, Italy and Spain. T cells, B-cell-depleted T cells, or PBMCs provided the cDNA or gDNA that served as material.

Between the trimmed V and J ends, which lost 2 bases and 6 bases, there was a span of 14 bases. From germline, CDR1 is MDHEN and CDR2 SYDVKM. CDR3 length equals 14 residues. Per the authors' pipeline: Estimated nucleated cell counts came from reference gene primer amplification. Assay: immunoSEQ multiplex PCR; the TCRdb copy retains only in-frame clones and omits some. Clone size and V and J calls were adopted from that table, with D and trimming inferred from the DNA. This table has 68,000 or so clones, about 83% appearing once. The sequenced sample was peripheral blood. The TCR was taken from a human donor in a cohort sampled during active COVID-19. The gene calls are TRBV28 and TRBJ2-7, with D unclear. The CDR3 spells CASSLGSRLTEQYF. DNA for the CDR3: TGTGCCAGCAGTTTAGGCAGCAGGTTAACCGAGCAGTACTTC. The full variable domain, completed using reference TRBV28 and TRBJ2-7, is DVKVTQSSRYLVKRTGEKVFLECVQDMDHENMFWYRQDPGLGLRLIYFSYDVKMKEKGDIPEGYSVSREKKERFSLILESASTNQTSMYLCASSLGSRLTEQYFGPGTRLTVT.